The subject of this entry is one TCR beta chain. Produced via immunoSEQ multiplex PCR; TCRdb's table is partial and in-frame only. The sample contains 900 to 1,000 clones, about four fifths of which appear only once. The sample is drawn from a study of tumour-infiltrating T cells in Burkitt lymphoma. The junction had 10 bases not matched to a gene; V was cut back by 3 bases and J by 5 bases. Germline CDR1 is MNHEY and CDR2 is SMNVEV (reference sequence). There are 16 residues in the CDR3. The chain is built from TRBV27 and TRBJ2-5, with 9 bases fitting TRBD2. The sequenced sample was tumor tissue. This receptor was obtained from a human donor with Burkitt lymphoma. Some clones in this sample may be carry-over from other donors' samples. CDR3 DNA: TGTGCCAGCAGTTTCGGAGCGGGAGGAATCTGGGAGACCCAGTACTTC. Amino acids: CASSFGAGGIWETQYF.